This T cell receptor beta chain came from a study of T cell responses to AZD1222 COVID-19 vaccine. General study results and limits: Among the donors, most were white British and more were female, and clonal diversity was possibly underestimated. The study reported that nearly half of spike-specific TCRs target unmutated variant regions. Seropositive at baseline were only a handful of AZD1222 recipients.

The V gene lost 9 bases and the J gene lost 8 bases, with 20 bases spanning the gap. The V gene's germline CDR1 is MNHEY and CDR2 SMNVEV (reference sequence). This CDR3 contains 14 residues. For this clone: What it binds is not known.

Using immunoSEQ multiplex PCR, the repertoire was profiled, and TCRdb retains in-frame clones only, with some absent. The sample consists of about 70,000 clones, around 90% of them appearing once. Specimen: peripheral blood, collected on day 0 of MenACWY control vaccination. The sequence came from an adult in good health. This chain uses TRBV27 with TRBJ2-4; weak D call: TRBD2 (7 bases). CDR3 nucleotides: TGTGCCAGTACCTCAAGTGGGGGGGGGCACATTCAGTACTTC. Protein sequence: CASTSSGGGHIQYF.